A selection of T cell receptor beta chains follows, all from one sample in a study of blood T cell repertoires in COVID-19. Data came from immunoSEQ multiplex PCR; TCRdb stores just in-frame clones and leaves some out. This table has 650,000 to 800,000 clones, approximately 90% appearing once. Sequencing was done on a sample of peripheral blood. Source of these receptors: a young woman with acute or convalescent COVID-19. The CDR3 runs from the conserved cysteine through the conserved F or W. A D gene is named only where the DNA matches it firmly. Some rows mark clone size as missing; the rest say once, few, many or name a class of expanded clone.

TRBV6-5	once	TRBJ2-2	-	CASSYEGVNTGELFF	TGTGCCAGCAGTTACGAGGGGGTCAACACCGGGGAGCTGTTTTTT
TRBV18	-	TRBJ1-1	TRBD1	CASSPRQGARRGTEAFF	TGTGCCAGCTCCCCGCGACAGGGGGCAAGAAGAGGAACTGAAGCTTTCTTT
TRBV7-2	once	TRBJ1-1	TRBD1	CASSYYRGAFF	TGTGCCAGCAGCTACTACAGGGGGGCTTTCTTT
TRBV11-2	-	TRBJ2-7	-	CASSRTAYEQYF	TGTGCCAGCAGCAGAACAGCCTACGAGCAGTACTTC
TRBV9	few	TRBJ1-2	-	CASSVGNSDYGYTF	TGTGCCAGCAGCGTAGGTAATTCTGACTATGGCTACACCTTC
TRBV7-3	once	TRBJ1-1	-	CASSLRATQAPYTEAFF	TGTGCCAGCAGCTTACGAGCCACCCAGGCTCCTTACACTGAAGCTTTCTTT
TRBV7-8	-	TRBJ1-1	-	CASSLERSVLTEAFF	TGTGCCAGCAGCTTAGAGCGGAGTGTCTTAACTGAAGCTTTCTTT
TRBV6-5	-	TRBJ2-3	TRBD2	CASRSLAGAADTQYF	TGTGCCAGCAGATCACTAGCGGGGGCTGCAGATACGCAGTATTTT
TRBV21-1	once	TRBJ1-2	-	CASSNELLRRGPRYGYTF	TGTGCCAGCAGCAACGAGTTATTGAGAAGGGGCCCGAGGTATGGCTACACCTTC
TRBV12-3/TRBV12-4	once	TRBJ1-1	TRBD1	CASKGQGVFAFF	TGTGCCAGCAAGGGACAGGGGGTTTTCGCTTTCTTT
TRBV2	-	TRBJ1-1	-	CASSGGGGPAFF	TGTGCCAGCAGTGGGGGTGGAGGGCCGGCTTTCTTT
TRBV19	-	TRBJ2-3	TRBD1	CASSTIQGASTDTQYF	TGTGCCAGTAGTACAATACAGGGGGCTAGCACAGATACGCAGTATTTT
TRBV18	-	TRBJ1-2	-	CASSPNGGAVQGGYTF	TGTGCCAGCTCACCAAACGGAGGTGCAGTCCAAGGTGGCTACACCTTC
TRBV5-1	-	TRBJ2-1	-	CASSLSPAALLYNEQFF	TGCGCCAGCAGCTTAAGCCCAGCGGCCCTACTCTACAATGAGCAGTTCTTC
TRBV6-6	-	TRBJ1-2	-	CASSYVVAGGYTF	TGTGCCAGCAGTTACGTGGTTGCAGGGGGCTACACCTTC
TRBV19	-	TRBJ1-5	TRBD1	CASSIRTGAQRQPQHF	TGTGCCAGTAGTATTAGGACAGGGGCACAGAGGCAGCCCCAGCATTTT
TRBV30	-	TRBJ2-1	-	CACDGVGEQFF	TGTGCCTGTGACGGGGTGGGTGAGCAGTTCTTC
TRBV19	-	TRBJ1-4	TRBD1	CASSIMGQGGKLFF	TGTGCCAGTAGTATTATGGGACAGGGGGGGAAACTGTTTTTT
TRBV6-5	-	TRBJ2-7	-	CASSRDTNPYEQYF	TGTGCCAGCAGTCGGGACACAAATCCCTACGAGCAGTACTTC
TRBV24-1	-	TRBJ2-2	-	CATSAQGIGELFF	TGTGCCACCAGTGCCCAGGGGATCGGGGAGCTGTTTTTT
TRBV5-1	once	TRBJ1-3	TRBD1	CASSRGPGSDGNTIYF	TGCGCCAGCAGCAGGGGGCCCGGGTCAGATGGAAACACCATATATTTT
TRBV21-1	-	TRBJ2-7	-	CASSKVEGKVYEQYF	TGTGCCAGCAGCAAAGTGGAGGGGAAGGTATACGAGCAGTACTTC
TRBV4-2	-	TRBJ2-3	TRBD2	CASSQVSGALDTQYF	TGTGCCAGCAGCCAAGTTAGCGGGGCCCTAGATACGCAGTATTTT
TRBV30	-	TRBJ2-3	TRBD2	CAWTSGGSLTDTQYF	TGTGCCTGGACTAGCGGGGGCTCTCTCACAGATACGCAGTATTTT
TRBV7-9	-	TRBJ1-1	-	CASSGEPGTMLTEAFF	TGTGCCAGCAGCGGGGAACCCGGGACAATGCTCACTGAAGCTTTCTTT